This T cell receptor beta chain was documented in a study of CD8 T cells in ankylosing spondylitis. TCRdb passed the 5' RACE reads through MiXCR, listing each CDR3 protein once. The data show tens of thousands of distinct CDR3 sequences, 9% seen once. As regards this clonotype: Its antigen remains unknown.

The CDR3 totals 12 residues. Germline CDR1 reads MNHNS; CDR2 reads SASEGT. Trimming stripped 4 bases from V and 0 bases from J, with 3 bases between. Overall study results and limits: In ankylosing spondylitis blood, a motif of roughly 8 highly homologous TCR beta variants appeared characteristic.

What was sequenced was blood, either unsorted or a sorted T cell fraction (not recorded which). This clonotype was obtained from a male donor with ankylosing spondylitis. The chain employs TRBV6-1 and TRBJ1-2; no firm D call. The CDR3 loop is CASSGPNYGYTF. DNA of the CDR3: TGTGCCAGCAGTGGGCCTAACTATGGCTACACCTTC.